The 2 T cell receptor beta chains below all came from one sample that was sequenced in a study of shared clonotypes between healthy human individuals. The method was immunoSEQ multiplex PCR; TCRdb's version includes in-frame clones alone and lacks a portion of them. This sample has approximately 2,000,000 clones, with 85% to 95% found just once. Sequenced input: naive CD4+ T cells from PBMCs. As to subset: CD45RA+ positively selected. These receptors came from a man younger than 30 in good health. Some clones in this sample may be carry-over from other donors' samples.

The V and J genes are TRBV5-1 and TRBJ1-4; possibly TRBD1 for D (6 bases). V lost 0 bases and J lost 6, with 12 bases in between. CDR1 SGHRS and CDR2 YFSETQ come from the germline V gene. The CDR3 runs to 15 residues. CDR3 nucleotide sequence: TGCGCCAGCAGCTTGGATGGACAGAGGTATGAAAAACTGTTTTTT. Translating gives CASSLDGQRYEKLFF.

This chain joins TRBV7-7 and TRBJ2-7; no firm D call. Germline V gene lookup returns CDR1 SSHAT and CDR2 FNYEAQ (reference sequence). The CDR3 length is 16 residues. V was clipped by 7 bases and J by 0 bases, with 19 bases between them. For the CDR3, the DNA is TGTGCCAGCACCCAAGCCAGGCAGGTAAGCTCCTACGAGCAGTACTTC. Protein: CASTQARQVSSYEQYF. Drawing the rest from reference TRBV7-7 and TRBJ2-7, the complete variable domain is GAGVSQSPRYKVTKRGQDVTLRCDPISSHATLYWYQQALGQGPEFLTYFNYEAQPDKSGLPSDRFSAERPEGSISTLTIQRTEQRDSAMYRCASTQARQVSSYEQYFGPGTRLTVT.